A selection of T cell receptor beta chains follows, all from one sample in a study of blood T cells in healthy people across ages. MiXCR, run by TCRdb on the 5' RACE reads, gives a single entry per CDR3 protein. Of some 1,800,000 distinct CDR3 sequences in the sample, 35% to 50% were seen once. Specimen: blood. The receptors derive from a human donor in good health. Each CDR3 is given with its conserved first and last residue. D genes are given only for firm matches.

v_gene: TRBV2
j_gene: TRBJ2-3
d_gene: -
CDR3aa: CASRAQADTQYF

v_gene: TRBV5-1
j_gene: TRBJ2-7
d_gene: TRBD1
CDR3aa: CASSLGGTVFYEQYF

v_gene: TRBV5-1
j_gene: TRBJ2-6
d_gene: TRBD1
CDR3aa: CASSSFTGVVGANVLTF

v_gene: TRBV20-1
j_gene: TRBJ1-2
d_gene: TRBD1
CDR3aa: CSASGDRVDYGYTF

v_gene: TRBV24-1
j_gene: TRBJ2-5
d_gene: -
CDR3aa: CATSGFLETQYF

v_gene: TRBV3-1
j_gene: TRBJ2-4
d_gene: -
CDR3aa: CASSQAPGKGLNIQYF

v_gene: TRBV5-1
j_gene: TRBJ2-1
d_gene: TRBD2
CDR3aa: CASSFGALAGDLDEQFF

v_gene: TRBV24-1
j_gene: TRBJ1-2
d_gene: -
CDR3aa: CATSVSDYGYTF

v_gene: TRBV2
j_gene: TRBJ2-1
d_gene: -
CDR3aa: CASSSAPGVPLGNEQVF

v_gene: TRBV4-2
j_gene: TRBJ2-5
d_gene: TRBD1
CDR3aa: CASSQEPGGGKETQYF

v_gene: TRBV7-2
j_gene: TRBJ1-2
d_gene: -
CDR3aa: CASSPETGFGYTF

v_gene: TRBV6-2/TRBV6-3
j_gene: -
d_gene: TRBD1
CDR3aa: CASRRGTGYYEQYF

v_gene: TRBV10-2
j_gene: TRBJ2-1
d_gene: -
CDR3aa: CATLGGVGFGEQFF

v_gene: TRBV4-1
j_gene: TRBJ1-5
d_gene: -
CDR3aa: CASSQGTVGQPQHF

v_gene: TRBV4-1
j_gene: TRBJ2-1
d_gene: -
CDR3aa: CASSQVQLEKDNEQFF

v_gene: TRBV7-2
j_gene: TRBJ2-1
d_gene: -
CDR3aa: CASSLEVGGNEQFF

v_gene: TRBV6-2/TRBV6-3
j_gene: TRBJ2-3
d_gene: -
CDR3aa: CASSYTDMTVWSDTQYF

v_gene: TRBV13
j_gene: TRBJ2-5
d_gene: TRBD1
CDR3aa: CASSSRDRGQETQYF

v_gene: TRBV7-2
j_gene: TRBJ1-4
d_gene: -
CDR3aa: CASSPQYRGEKPFF

v_gene: TRBV12-5
j_gene: TRBJ2-3
d_gene: TRBD2
CDR3aa: CASGFLAGDTDTQYF

v_gene: TRBV11-3
j_gene: TRBJ1-2
d_gene: -
CDR3aa: CASSSDWGGAHGGYTF

v_gene: TRBV29-1
j_gene: TRBJ2-3
d_gene: -
CDR3aa: CSVARGTDTQYF

v_gene: TRBV6-2/TRBV6-3
j_gene: TRBJ1-2
d_gene: -
CDR3aa: CASTRRTSDGCTF

v_gene: TRBV5-1
j_gene: TRBJ2-3
d_gene: -
CDR3aa: CASSLGVLHPSTDTQYF

v_gene: TRBV24-1
j_gene: TRBJ1-2
d_gene: TRBD1
CDR3aa: CATSDRDSASGKHGYTF

v_gene: TRBV4-2
j_gene: TRBJ2-3
d_gene: TRBD1
CDR3aa: CASSQDIGGGTDTQYF

v_gene: TRBV28
j_gene: TRBJ2-4
d_gene: -
CDR3aa: CASSIGGGKNIQYF

v_gene: TRBV7-2
j_gene: TRBJ2-1
d_gene: TRBD2
CDR3aa: CASTMTSGGYGGEQFF

v_gene: TRBV20-1
j_gene: TRBJ2-3
d_gene: -
CDR3aa: CSARDIGADTQYF

v_gene: TRBV20-1
j_gene: TRBJ2-5
d_gene: -
CDR3aa: CSARDRFMETQYF

v_gene: TRBV12-3/TRBV12-4
j_gene: TRBJ2-3
d_gene: -
CDR3aa: CASSPVWTSTDTQYF

v_gene: TRBV5-1
j_gene: TRBJ2-3
d_gene: TRBD1
CDR3aa: CASSMDRGSTDTQYF

v_gene: TRBV24-1
j_gene: TRBJ1-2
d_gene: -
CDR3aa: CATSDRVDYGYTF

v_gene: TRBV15
j_gene: TRBJ1-4
d_gene: -
CDR3aa: CATSRDHRAATNEKLFF

v_gene: TRBV18
j_gene: TRBJ1-5
d_gene: -
CDR3aa: CASSPAGAVNQPQHF

v_gene: TRBV3-1
j_gene: TRBJ1-4
d_gene: TRBD1
CDR3aa: CASSYRGLGEKEKLFF

v_gene: TRBV28
j_gene: TRBJ2-7
d_gene: -
CDR3aa: CASSLSRHTNYEQYF

v_gene: TRBV12-3/TRBV12-4
j_gene: TRBJ1-1
d_gene: -
CDR3aa: CASSFDRERAEAFF

v_gene: TRBV12-3/TRBV12-4
j_gene: TRBJ2-1
d_gene: TRBD1
CDR3aa: CASTIDRGFYNEQFF

v_gene: TRBV12-3/TRBV12-4
j_gene: TRBJ1-1
d_gene: -
CDR3aa: CASSRNIDVSMNTEAFF

v_gene: TRBV4-2
j_gene: TRBJ1-2
d_gene: -
CDR3aa: CASSQESTAFNYGDTF

v_gene: TRBV2
j_gene: TRBJ2-1
d_gene: -
CDR3aa: CASSESRNYNEQFF

v_gene: TRBV5-6
j_gene: TRBJ1-1
d_gene: -
CDR3aa: CASSLVMAFQGGGTEAFF

v_gene: TRBV7-9
j_gene: TRBJ2-1
d_gene: TRBD1
CDR3aa: CASSLDRGGTGALDEQFF

v_gene: TRBV6-6
j_gene: TRBJ1-5
d_gene: TRBD1
CDR3aa: CASSYGGQGNQPQHF

v_gene: TRBV2
j_gene: TRBJ1-1
d_gene: -
CDR3aa: CASSEIRMNTEAFF

v_gene: TRBV20-1
j_gene: TRBJ1-4
d_gene: TRBD1
CDR3aa: CSARDRTGNEKLFF

v_gene: TRBV6-5
j_gene: TRBJ2-1
d_gene: TRBD2
CDR3aa: CASSKTSGGAGEQFF

v_gene: TRBV29-1
j_gene: TRBJ1-4
d_gene: -
CDR3aa: CSARRRGNEKLFF

v_gene: TRBV7-2
j_gene: TRBJ2-5
d_gene: -
CDR3aa: CASSITSGLQETQYF

v_gene: TRBV4-2
j_gene: TRBJ2-3
d_gene: TRBD2
CDR3aa: CASSQGEGSGGDYFTDTQYF

v_gene: TRBV20-1
j_gene: TRBJ1-2
d_gene: -
CDR3aa: CSARDGYENYGYTF

v_gene: TRBV20-1
j_gene: TRBJ1-2
d_gene: -
CDR3aa: CSASEGGRDYGYTF

v_gene: TRBV10-3
j_gene: TRBJ1-5
d_gene: TRBD1
CDR3aa: CAIRPGTGNQPQHF